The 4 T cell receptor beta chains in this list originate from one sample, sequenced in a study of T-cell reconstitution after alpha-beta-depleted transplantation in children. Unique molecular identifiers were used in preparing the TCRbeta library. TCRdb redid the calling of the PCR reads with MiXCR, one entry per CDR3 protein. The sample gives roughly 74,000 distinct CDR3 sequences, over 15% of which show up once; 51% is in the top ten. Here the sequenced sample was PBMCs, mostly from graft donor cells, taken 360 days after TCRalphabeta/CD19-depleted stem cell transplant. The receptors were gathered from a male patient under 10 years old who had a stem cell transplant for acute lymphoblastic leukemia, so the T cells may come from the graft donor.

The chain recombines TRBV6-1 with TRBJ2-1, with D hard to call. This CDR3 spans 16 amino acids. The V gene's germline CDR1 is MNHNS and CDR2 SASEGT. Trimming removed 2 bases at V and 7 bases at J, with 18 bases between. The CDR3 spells CASSESVTPVGNEQFF. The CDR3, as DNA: TGTGCCAGCAGTGAATCGGTCACTCCGGTGGGGAATGAGCAGTTCTTC.

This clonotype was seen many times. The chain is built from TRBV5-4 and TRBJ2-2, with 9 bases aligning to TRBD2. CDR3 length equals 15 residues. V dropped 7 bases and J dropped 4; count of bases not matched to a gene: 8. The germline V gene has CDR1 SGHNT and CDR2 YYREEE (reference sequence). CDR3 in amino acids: CASGDSGRPTGELFF. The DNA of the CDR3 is TGTGCCAGCGGTGATAGCGGGAGACCCACCGGGGAGCTGTTTTTT.

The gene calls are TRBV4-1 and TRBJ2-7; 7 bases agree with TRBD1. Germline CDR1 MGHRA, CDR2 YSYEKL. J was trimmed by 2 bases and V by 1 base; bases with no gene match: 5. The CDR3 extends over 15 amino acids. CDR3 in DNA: TGCGCCAGCAGCCAAGCACAGGGGCCAACCTACGAGCAGTACTTC. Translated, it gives CASSQAQGPTYEQYF.

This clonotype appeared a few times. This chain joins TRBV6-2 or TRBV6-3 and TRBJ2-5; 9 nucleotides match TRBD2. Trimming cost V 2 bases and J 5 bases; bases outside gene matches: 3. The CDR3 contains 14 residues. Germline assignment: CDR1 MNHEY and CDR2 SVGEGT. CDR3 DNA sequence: TGTGCCAGCAGTTACGGACTAGCGTTTGAGACCCAGTACTTC. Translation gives CASSYGLAFETQYF.